Here is one T cell receptor beta chain with its context. This entry comes from a study of blood T cell repertoires in COVID-19. Study-wide context: From the United States, Italy and Spain came samples of acute and convalescent COVID-19. T cells, B-cell-depleted T cells, or PBMCs provided the cDNA or gDNA that served as material.

Authors' data handling: Amplification of reference gene primers was used by the study to estimate nucleated cell counts. TCRdb's table, derived via immunoSEQ multiplex PCR, lists solely in-frame clones and lacks some. The V and J calls and clone size come from that table; D and trimming were worked out from the DNA. The data contain 310,000 or so clones, roughly 83% of them singletons. Germline CDR1 MDHEN, CDR2 SYDVKM. This CDR3 is built from 16 residues. With 4 bases removed from V and 7 bases from J, the gap between germline ends came to 20 bases. The sequencing sample was made of peripheral blood. The chain employs TRBV28 and TRBJ2-4, with D possibly being TRBD2 (5 bases). The clonotype originates from a woman aged 45-59 years with acute or convalescent COVID-19. The CDR3 DNA reads TGTGCCAGCAGTTATCCCCTAACGGGTGGGGAGAACATTCAGTACTTC. Its translation: CASSYPLTGGENIQYF.